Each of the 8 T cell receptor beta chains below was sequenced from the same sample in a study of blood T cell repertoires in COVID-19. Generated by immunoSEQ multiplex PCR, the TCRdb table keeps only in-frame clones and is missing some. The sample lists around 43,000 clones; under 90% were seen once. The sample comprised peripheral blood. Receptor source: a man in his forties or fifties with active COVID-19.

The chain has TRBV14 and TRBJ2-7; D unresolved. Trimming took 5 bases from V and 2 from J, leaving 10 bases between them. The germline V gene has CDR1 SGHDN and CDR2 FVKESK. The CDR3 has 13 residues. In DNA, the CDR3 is TGTGCCAGCAGCGAGGTGTGGGCCTACGAGCAGTACTTC. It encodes CASSEVWAYEQYF.

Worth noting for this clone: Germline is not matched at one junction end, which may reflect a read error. This CDR3 reads CSAFRQGVAF. CDR3 coding DNA: TGCAGTGCTTTTAGACAGGGCGTAGCCTTC. The chain carries TRBV20-1 and TRBJ1-2, with 7 bases lining up with TRBD1. This CDR3 has 10 residues. Looked up from germline, CDR1 is DFQATT and CDR2 is SNEGSKA (reference sequence).

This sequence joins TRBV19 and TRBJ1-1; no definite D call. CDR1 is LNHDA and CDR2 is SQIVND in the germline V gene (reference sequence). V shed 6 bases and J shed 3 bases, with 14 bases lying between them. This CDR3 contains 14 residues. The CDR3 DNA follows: TGTGCCAGTAGCCCTAGGGCGGGCGACACTGAAGCTTTCTTT. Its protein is CASSPRAGDTEAFF.

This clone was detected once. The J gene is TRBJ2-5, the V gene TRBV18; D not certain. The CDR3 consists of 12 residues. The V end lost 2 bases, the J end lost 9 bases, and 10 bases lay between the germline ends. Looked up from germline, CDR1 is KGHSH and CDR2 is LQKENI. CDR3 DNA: TGTGCCAGCTCACCATTTGGAGTGGCCCAGTACTTC. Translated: CASSPFGVAQYF. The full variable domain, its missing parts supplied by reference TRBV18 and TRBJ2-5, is NAGVMQNPRHLVRRRGQEARLRCSPMKGHSHVYWYRQLPEEGLKFMVYLQKENIIDESGMPKERFSAEFPKEGPSILRIQQVVRGDSAAYFCASSPFGVAQYFGPGTRLLVL.

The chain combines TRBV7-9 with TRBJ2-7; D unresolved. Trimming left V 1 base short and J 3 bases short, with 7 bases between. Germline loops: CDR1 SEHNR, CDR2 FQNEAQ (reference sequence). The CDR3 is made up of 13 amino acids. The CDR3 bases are TGTGCCAGCAGCTTAGGACAAATCTACGAGCAGTACTTC. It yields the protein CASSLGQIYEQYF.

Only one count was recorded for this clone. This CDR3 is CASSMGYTGELFF. The CDR3 DNA is TGTGCCAGTAGTATGGGCTACACCGGGGAGCTGTTTTTT. The V call is TRBV19, the J call TRBJ2-2; D uncertain. Germline V gene data show CDR1 as LNHDA and CDR2 as SQIVND (reference sequence). Deletions cut 3 bases from V and 3 bases from J, with 5 bases between. The CDR3 is 13 amino acids.

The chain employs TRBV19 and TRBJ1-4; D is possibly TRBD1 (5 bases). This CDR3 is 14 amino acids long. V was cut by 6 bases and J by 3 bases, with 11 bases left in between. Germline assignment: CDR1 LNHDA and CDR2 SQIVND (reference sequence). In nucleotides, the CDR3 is TGTGCCAGTAGCGAACAGGTGGCTAATGAAAAACTGTTTTTT. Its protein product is CASSEQVANEKLFF. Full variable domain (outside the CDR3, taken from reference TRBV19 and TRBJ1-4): DGGITQSPKYLFRKEGQNVTLSCEQNLNHDAMYWYRQDPGQGLRLIYYSQIVNDFQKGDIAEGYSVSREKKESFPLTVTSAQKNPTAFYLCASSEQVANEKLFFGSGTQLSVL.

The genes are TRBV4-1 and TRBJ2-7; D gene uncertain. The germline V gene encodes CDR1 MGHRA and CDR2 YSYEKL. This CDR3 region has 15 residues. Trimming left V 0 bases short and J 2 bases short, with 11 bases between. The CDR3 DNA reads TGCGCCAGCAGCCAAGAGGTGCTAGGTGCCTACGAGCAGTACTTC. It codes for CASSQEVLGAYEQYF.